What follows describes a single T cell receptor beta chain. The antigen remains undetermined. The entry originates in a study of cytomegalovirus exposure and HLA in healthy donors. Study results and caveats: Based on reports, TCR beta sequences accurately predicted HLA-A and HLA-B alleles for most subjects.

Amplification used 60 Vbeta primers and 13 Jbeta primers. TCRdb's table, derived via immunoSEQ multiplex PCR, lists solely in-frame clones and lacks some. The repertoire includes about 110,000 clones, less than 85% of them detected once, and roughly 12% sits in the top ten. Trimming cost V 5 bases and J 5 bases; bases outside gene matches: 7. CDR3 length: 15 residues. Germline lookup yields CDR1 MNHNY and CDR2 SVGAGI (reference sequence). The receptor's source is a young man in good health and CMV-seropositive. Sequenced: PBMCs. The chain has TRBV6-6 and TRBJ2-7; 12 nucleotides agree with TRBD1. CDR3 loop: CASSSLGTGGDEQYF. In DNA form, the CDR3 reads TGTGCCAGCAGTAGCCTTGGGACAGGGGGCGACGAGCAGTACTTC.